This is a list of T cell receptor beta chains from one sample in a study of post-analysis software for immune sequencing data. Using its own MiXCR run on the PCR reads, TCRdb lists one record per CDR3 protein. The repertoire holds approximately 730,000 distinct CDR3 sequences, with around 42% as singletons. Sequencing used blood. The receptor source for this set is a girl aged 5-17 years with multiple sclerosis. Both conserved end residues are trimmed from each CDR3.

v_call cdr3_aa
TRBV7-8 ASSSPTGAPGEQY
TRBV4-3 ASSLGTYTEAF
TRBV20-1 SARELGQYYEQY
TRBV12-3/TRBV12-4 ASSQTGARGIQY
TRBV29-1 SAVRGLATSTDTQY
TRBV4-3 ASSQVLYNEQF
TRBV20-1 SARNADMNNEQF
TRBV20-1 SATAGQLPNYGYT
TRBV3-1 ASSQEHSGLNNEQF
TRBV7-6 ASSSFASGSSYEQY
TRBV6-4 ASSTERGEKLF
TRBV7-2 ASSLDGRGRASANYEQY
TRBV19 ASRSCSQETQY
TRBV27 ASSLLRLAGGPQRDTQY
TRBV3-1 ASSQVGGQDTQY
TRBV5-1 ASGSEGGLAGGSSYNEQF
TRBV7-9 ASRDEGYEQY
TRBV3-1 ASSQDRRQF
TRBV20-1 SAEGHNSPLH
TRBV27 ASSQPQGRYRADTQY
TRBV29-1 SVGDLRYNEQF
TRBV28 ASSLLTKIGQETQY
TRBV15 ATSRDGTSGYNEQF
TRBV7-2 ASSLVDGASTDTQY
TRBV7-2 ASSPPGTRGESEQF
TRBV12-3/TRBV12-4 ASSLGRGSSYEQY
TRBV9 ASSVEAGGEQF
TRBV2 ASSEDLKETQY
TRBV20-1 SARELPYNEQF
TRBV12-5 ASAPGTAGYEQY
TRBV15 ATSREHRNTEAF
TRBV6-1 ASSQGQSSYEQY
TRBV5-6 ASSEQGGEQY
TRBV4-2 ASSQVAGETQY
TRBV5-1 ASSLSTWTGGRYEQY
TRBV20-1 SARESSRNTDTQY
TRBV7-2 ASSSTLTSGIFRELF
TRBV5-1 ASSLDLPDTQY
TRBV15 ATSRDLHLQETQY
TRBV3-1 ASSQTSGSIDEQY
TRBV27 ASSLSPGGYGYT
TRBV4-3 ASSQGAGGTDTQY
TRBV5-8 ASSSSRGGSHLAKNIQY
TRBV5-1 ASSLVSSGSAYNEQF
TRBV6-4 ASRGTGGTDTQY
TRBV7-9 ASRPVGRNQETQY
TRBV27 ASSFGTDPDTQY
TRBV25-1 ASSFTAGGGYEQY
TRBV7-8 ASSSPDVARYEQY
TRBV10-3 AISPLAQETQY
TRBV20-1 SARDPKGNNEQF
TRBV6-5 ASSLFGGYRETQY
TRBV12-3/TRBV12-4 ASSSGSPSGNTIY